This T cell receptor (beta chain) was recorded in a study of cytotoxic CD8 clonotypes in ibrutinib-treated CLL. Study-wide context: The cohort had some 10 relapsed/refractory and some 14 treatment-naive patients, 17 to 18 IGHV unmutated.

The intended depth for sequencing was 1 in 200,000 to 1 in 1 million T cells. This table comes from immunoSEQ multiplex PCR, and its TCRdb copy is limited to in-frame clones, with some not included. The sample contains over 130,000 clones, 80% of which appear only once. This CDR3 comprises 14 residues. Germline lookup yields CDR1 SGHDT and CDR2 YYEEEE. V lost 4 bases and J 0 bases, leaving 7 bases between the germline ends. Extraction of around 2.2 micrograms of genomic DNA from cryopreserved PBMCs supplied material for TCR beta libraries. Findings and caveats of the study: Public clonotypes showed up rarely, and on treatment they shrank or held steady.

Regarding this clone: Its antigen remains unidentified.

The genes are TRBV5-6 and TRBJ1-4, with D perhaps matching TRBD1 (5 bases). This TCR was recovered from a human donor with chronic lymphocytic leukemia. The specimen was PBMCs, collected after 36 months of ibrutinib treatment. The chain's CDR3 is CASSGGATNEKLFF. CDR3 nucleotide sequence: TGTGCCAGCAGCGGAGGGGCAACTAATGAAAAACTGTTTTTT.